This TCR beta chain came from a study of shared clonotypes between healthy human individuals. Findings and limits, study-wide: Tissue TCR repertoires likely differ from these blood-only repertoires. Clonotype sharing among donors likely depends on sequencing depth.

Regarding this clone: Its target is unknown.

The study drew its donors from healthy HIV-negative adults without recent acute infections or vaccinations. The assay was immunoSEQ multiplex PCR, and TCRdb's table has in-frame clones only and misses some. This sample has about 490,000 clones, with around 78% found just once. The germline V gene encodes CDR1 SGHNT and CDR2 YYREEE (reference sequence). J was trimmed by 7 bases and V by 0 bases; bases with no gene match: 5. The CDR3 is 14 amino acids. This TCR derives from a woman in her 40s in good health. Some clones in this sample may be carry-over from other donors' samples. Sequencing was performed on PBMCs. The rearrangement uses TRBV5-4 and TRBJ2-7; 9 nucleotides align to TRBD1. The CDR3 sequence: CASSLVDRGREQYF. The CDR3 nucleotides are TGTGCCAGCAGCTTGGTAGACAGGGGGAGAGAGCAGTACTTC.